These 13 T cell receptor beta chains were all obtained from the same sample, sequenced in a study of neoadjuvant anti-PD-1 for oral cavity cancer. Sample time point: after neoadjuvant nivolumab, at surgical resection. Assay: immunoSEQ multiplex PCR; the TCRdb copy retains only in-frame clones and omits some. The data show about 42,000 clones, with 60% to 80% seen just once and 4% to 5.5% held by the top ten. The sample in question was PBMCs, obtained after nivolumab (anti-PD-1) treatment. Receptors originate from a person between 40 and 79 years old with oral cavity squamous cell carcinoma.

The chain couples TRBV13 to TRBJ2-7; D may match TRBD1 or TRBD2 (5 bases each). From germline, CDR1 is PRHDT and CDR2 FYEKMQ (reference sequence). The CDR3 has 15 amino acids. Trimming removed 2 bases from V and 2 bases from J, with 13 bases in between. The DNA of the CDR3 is TGTGCCAGCAGCTTAAGGAATAGGGACCCCTACGAGCAGTACTTC. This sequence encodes CASSLRNRDPYEQYF.

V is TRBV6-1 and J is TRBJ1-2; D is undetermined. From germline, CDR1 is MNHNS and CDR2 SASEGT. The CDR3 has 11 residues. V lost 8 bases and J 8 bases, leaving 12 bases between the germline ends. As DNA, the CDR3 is TGTGCCAGCTCTAAGCCGCGAGGCTACACCTTC. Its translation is CASSKPRGYTF.

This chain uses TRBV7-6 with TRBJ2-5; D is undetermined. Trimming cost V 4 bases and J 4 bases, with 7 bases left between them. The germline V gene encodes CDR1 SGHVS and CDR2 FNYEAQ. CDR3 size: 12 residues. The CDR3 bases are TGTGCCAGCAGCTCCAAGGGAGAGACCCAGTACTTC. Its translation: CASSSKGETQYF.

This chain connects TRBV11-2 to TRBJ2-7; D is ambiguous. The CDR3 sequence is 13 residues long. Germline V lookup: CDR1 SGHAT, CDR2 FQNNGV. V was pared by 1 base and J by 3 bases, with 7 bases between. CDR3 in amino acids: CASSLVPDYEQYF. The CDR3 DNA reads TGTGCCAGCAGCTTAGTACCGGACTACGAGCAGTACTTC.

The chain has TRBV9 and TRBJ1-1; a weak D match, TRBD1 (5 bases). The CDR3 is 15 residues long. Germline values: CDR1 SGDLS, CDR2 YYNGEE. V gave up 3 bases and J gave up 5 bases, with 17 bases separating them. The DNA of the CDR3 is TGTGCCAGCAGCGCCCGGGACGGGCCTAGGACTGAAGCTTTCTTT. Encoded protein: CASSARDGPRTEAFF.

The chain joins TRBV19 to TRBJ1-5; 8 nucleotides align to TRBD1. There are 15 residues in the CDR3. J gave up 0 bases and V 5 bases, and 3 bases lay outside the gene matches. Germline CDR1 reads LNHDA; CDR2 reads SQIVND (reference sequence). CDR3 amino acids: CASSGQGNSNQPQHF. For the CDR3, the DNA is TGTGCCAGTAGTGGACAGGGAAATAGCAATCAGCCCCAGCATTTT.

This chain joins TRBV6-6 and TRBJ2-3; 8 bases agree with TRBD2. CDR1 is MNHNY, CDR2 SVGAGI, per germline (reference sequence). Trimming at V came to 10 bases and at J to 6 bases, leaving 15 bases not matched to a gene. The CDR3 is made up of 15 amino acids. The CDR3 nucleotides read TGTGCCACCGGACCTTTAGACAGACTAGCGGATACGCAGTATTTT. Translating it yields CATGPLDRLADTQYF.

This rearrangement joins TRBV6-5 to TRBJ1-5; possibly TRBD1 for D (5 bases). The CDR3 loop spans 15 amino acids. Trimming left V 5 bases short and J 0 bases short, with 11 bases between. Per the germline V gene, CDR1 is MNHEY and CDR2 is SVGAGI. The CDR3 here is CASSRQPYSNQPQHF. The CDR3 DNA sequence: TGTGCCAGCAGTCGACAGCCTTATAGCAATCAGCCCCAGCATTTT.

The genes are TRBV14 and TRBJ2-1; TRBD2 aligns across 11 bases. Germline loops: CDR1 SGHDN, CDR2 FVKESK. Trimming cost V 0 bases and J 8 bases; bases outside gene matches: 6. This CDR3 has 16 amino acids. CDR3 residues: CASSQDPSGRTHEQFF. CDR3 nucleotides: TGTGCCAGCAGCCAAGATCCTAGCGGGAGGACACATGAGCAGTTCTTC.

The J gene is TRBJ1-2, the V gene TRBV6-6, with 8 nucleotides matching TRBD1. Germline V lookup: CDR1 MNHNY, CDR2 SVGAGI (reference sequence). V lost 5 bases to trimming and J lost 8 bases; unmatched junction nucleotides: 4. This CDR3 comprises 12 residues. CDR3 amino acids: CASSPRTGGYTF. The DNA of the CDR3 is TGTGCCAGCAGTCCTAGGACAGGGGGCTACACCTTC.

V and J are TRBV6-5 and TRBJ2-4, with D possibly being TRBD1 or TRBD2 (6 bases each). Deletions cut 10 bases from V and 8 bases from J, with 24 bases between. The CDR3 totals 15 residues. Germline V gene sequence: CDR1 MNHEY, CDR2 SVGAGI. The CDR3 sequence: CATSTVPGAQDIQYF. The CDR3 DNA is TGTGCCACCTCTACGGTTCCGGGGGCGCAGGACATTCAGTACTTC.

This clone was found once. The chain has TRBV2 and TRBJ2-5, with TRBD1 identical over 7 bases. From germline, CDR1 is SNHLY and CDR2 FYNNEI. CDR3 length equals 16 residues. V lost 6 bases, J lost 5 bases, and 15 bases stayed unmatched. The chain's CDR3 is CASRRQGNVGSETQYF. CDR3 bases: TGTGCCAGCAGACGACAGGGAAACGTTGGGTCGGAGACCCAGTACTTC.

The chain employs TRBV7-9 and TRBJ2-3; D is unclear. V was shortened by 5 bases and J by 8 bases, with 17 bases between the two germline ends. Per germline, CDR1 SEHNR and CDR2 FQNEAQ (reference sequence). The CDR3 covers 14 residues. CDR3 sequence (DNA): TGTGCCAGCAGCCCTTCTATGGCCCCGGGTACGCAGTATTTT. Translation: CASSPSMAPGTQYF.